Listed here are 15 T cell receptor beta chains from one sample, sequenced in a study of OX40 agonist ivuxolimab in advanced cancers. Profiled with immunoSEQ multiplex PCR; TCRdb holds only in-frame clones, not every one. Counted here are more than 75,000 clones, 84% occurring once; the ten biggest clones make up 6.6%. Sequenced material: CD4+ or CD8+ T cells sorted from blood, taken in a trial of the OX40 agonist ivuxolimab. These receptor sequences come from an adult with an advanced solid tumor such as melanoma, head and neck, liver or kidney cancer.

The DNA of the CDR3 is TGTGCCAGCAGCTTCCCCACAAGCTTTTCCCTCGAGCAGTACTTC. As protein: CASSFPTSFSLEQYF. The chain has TRBV5-6 and TRBJ2-7; D call uncertain. The CDR3 length is 15 residues. V lost 2 bases and J lost 6, with 18 bases in between. The germline CDR1 and CDR2 sequences are SGHDT and YYEEEE. Drawing the rest from reference TRBV5-6 and TRBJ2-7, the complete variable domain is DAGVTQSPTHLIKTRGQQVTLRCSPKSGHDTVSWYQQALGQGPQFIFQYYEEEERQRGNFPDRFSGHQFPNYSSELNVNALLLGDSALYLCASSFPTSFSLEQYFGPGTRLTVT.

The chain uses TRBV7-9 and TRBJ2-7; 8 bases map to TRBD2. The CDR3 contains 16 residues. After removal of 5 bases from V and 2 bases from J, the junction contained 11 bases not matched to a gene. Germline CDR1 and CDR2: SEHNR and FQNEAQ (reference sequence). CDR3 in amino acids: CASSPRAGVGAYEQYF. For the CDR3, the DNA is TGTGCCAGCAGCCCTAGAGCGGGAGTGGGGGCCTACGAGCAGTACTTC.

V is TRBV2 and J is TRBJ2-3; D remains ambiguous. V gave up 11 bases and J gave up 6 bases, with 27 bases separating them. CDR1 SNHLY and CDR2 FYNNEI come from the germline V gene. The CDR3 covers 16 residues. CDR3 sequence (DNA): TGTGCCCTCCATAGGCGAAACGGCGCTATAGAGGATACGCAGTATTTT. The encoded protein is CALHRRNGAIEDTQYF.

This clone is a singleton in its sample. Here the CDR3 DNA reads TGTGCCATCAGGGGGGCTAGCGGGAGGACAGATACGCAGTATTTT. This translates into CAIRGASGRTDTQYF. The chain links TRBV10-3 to TRBJ2-3, with 11 nucleotides matching TRBD2. Germline V lookup: CDR1 ENHRY, CDR2 SYGVKD. The CDR3 extends over 15 amino acids. V lost 6 bases, J lost 3 bases, and 5 bases stayed unmatched.

The V call is TRBV28, the J call TRBJ2-4; tentative D call: TRBD2 (5 bases). The germline V and J ends were trimmed by 3 bases and 1 base, with 13 bases remaining between them. From germline, CDR1 is MDHEN and CDR2 SYDVKM. This CDR3 has 16 amino acids. The CDR3 DNA follows: TGTGCCAGCAGTTTGCCGGGGAAAGGGGCCAAAAACATTCAGTACTTC. Its protein product is CASSLPGKGAKNIQYF.

The chain combines TRBV11-1 with TRBJ2-7; D not resolved. This CDR3 spans 13 amino acids. Deletions cut 6 bases from V and 6 bases from J, with 15 bases between. Germline CDR1 SGHAT, CDR2 FQDESV (reference sequence). The CDR3 region is CASSTVSGGEQYV. DNA of the CDR3: TGTGCCAGCAGTACCGTCTCAGGTGGCGAGCAGTACGTC.

The J gene is TRBJ2-3, the V gene TRBV2; 8 bases agree with TRBD2. Germline values: CDR1 SNHLY, CDR2 FYNNEI. The CDR3 consists of 13 residues. Unmatched junction bases numbered 6, after V lost 7 bases and J lost 6 bases. For the CDR3, the DNA is TGTGCCAGCACCCCACCGGGGGGGGATACGCAGTATTTT. It is translated as CASTPPGGDTQYF.

The chain joins TRBV4-1 to TRBJ2-7; 9 bases fit TRBD1. The V gene end was trimmed by 1 base and the J gene end by 3 bases; junction bases not matched to a gene: 7. The CDR3 length is 16 residues. CDR1 MGHRA and CDR2 YSYEKL come from the germline V gene. CDR3 in amino acids: CASSQGVGQGIYEQYV. The CDR3 nucleotides read TGCGCCAGCAGCCAAGGTGTGGGACAGGGTATCTACGAGCAGTACGTC.

This clone was counted between two and nine times. The chain joins TRBV29-1 to TRBJ2-7; 7 bases line up with TRBD1. Per germline, CDR1 SQVTM and CDR2 ANQGSEA. The CDR3 runs 14 residues. V shed 4 bases, J shed 0 bases, and the junction held 6 bases outside the gene matches. CDR3 in DNA: TGCAGCGTTGGGGGACAGTTGGACTCCTACGAGCAGTACTTC. Its translation: CSVGGQLDSYEQYF.

The chain couples TRBV6-5 to TRBJ2-2; D remains ambiguous. The V gene lost 2 bases and the J gene lost 4 bases, with 8 bases spanning the gap. Germline V lookup: CDR1 MNHEY, CDR2 SVGAGI. CDR3 length: 14 residues. The CDR3 region has the DNA TGTGCCAGCAGTTACAGGGATGGCACCGGGGAGCTGTTTTTT. This encodes CASSYRDGTGELFF.

V usage is TRBV7-9 and J usage is TRBJ2-5; D might be TRBD2 (6 bases). The V gene lost 4 bases and the J gene lost 3 bases, with 12 bases spanning the gap. This CDR3 has 14 residues. Per germline, CDR1 SEHNR and CDR2 FQNEAQ (reference sequence). Here the CDR3 DNA reads TGTGCCAGCAGCTCGGGACTCAGGAAAGAGACCCAGTACTTC. As protein: CASSSGLRKETQYF.

The count of this clone is one. V and J are TRBV28 and TRBJ2-7, with TRBD1 identical over 9 bases. This CDR3 region has 14 residues. V dropped 5 bases and J dropped 3; count of bases not matched to a gene: 5. Germline loops: CDR1 MDHEN, CDR2 SYDVKM. The CDR3: CASSPRQGGYEQYV. CDR3 coding DNA: TGTGCCAGCAGTCCCAGACAGGGGGGCTACGAGCAGTACGTC.

This rearrangement joins TRBV5-8 to TRBJ2-3, with D possibly matching TRBD2 (6 bases). Germline lookup yields CDR1 SGHTS and CDR2 YDEGEE. V was clipped by 4 bases and J by 4 bases, with 19 bases between them. This CDR3 contains 16 residues. The CDR3 spells CASSPLRESESDTQYF. The CDR3 DNA reads as TGTGCCAGCAGCCCCTTACGGGAGAGTGAGTCAGATACGCAGTATTTT.

The chain uses TRBV5-1 and TRBJ2-3; D unresolved. The CDR3 runs to 14 residues. V lost 0 bases to trimming and J lost 6 bases, with 11 bases between them. The germline gives CDR1 SGHRS, CDR2 YFSETQ. The DNA for the CDR3 is TGCGCCAGCAGCTTGGGGGGTATCTCGGATACGCAGTATTTT. Translation: CASSLGGISDTQYF.

The V call is TRBV6-5, the J call TRBJ1-4, with no clear D. The CDR3 covers 14 residues. V lost 6 bases, J lost 2 bases, and 10 bases lay in between. CDR1 is MNHEY, CDR2 SVGAGI, per germline. The CDR3, as DNA: TGTGCCAGCAGCCGAGGATGGACTAATGAAAAACTGTTTTTT. Encoded protein: CASSRGWTNEKLFF.